The 29 T cell receptor beta chains in this list originate from one sample, sequenced in a study of blood T cell repertoires in COVID-19 (TCRdb year 2020). The library was made by the immunoSEQ multiplex PCR assay. TCRdb limited this immuneACCESS table to in-frame rearrangements with V and J called. A share of clones is missing; checked studies link under half to unresolved V genes, and the rest is unexplained. This sample is represented by roughly 100,000 clones; over 85% of them were singletons. The ten biggest clones cover approximately 17% of the sample. The sequenced sample consisted of peripheral blood. The receptors here all came from a woman of 80 years or more in a cohort sampled during active COVID-19.

The chain links TRBV13 to TRBJ1-3; TRBD1 is a possible D gene (6 bases). Germline lookup yields CDR1 PRHDT and CDR2 FYEKMQ (reference sequence). This CDR3 region has 18 residues. V was pared by 6 bases and J by 0 bases, with 21 bases between. The CDR3 sequence is CASRAGHLIEDSGNTIYF. CDR3 nucleotide sequence: TGTGCCAGCAGAGCGGGACACCTTATAGAAGACTCTGGAAACACCATATATTTT.

The chain employs TRBV6-5 and TRBJ2-7, with D possibly being TRBD1 (5 bases). Germline-derived CDR1 and CDR2 are MNHEY and SVGAGI. Trimming left V 6 bases short and J 6 bases short, with 15 bases between. The CDR3 runs to 13 residues. CDR3 DNA sequence: TGTGCCAGCAGCAAATTCCAGGGCGGCGAGCAGTACTTC. This encodes CASSKFQGGEQYF.

The V call is TRBV19, the J call TRBJ1-5; 7 nucleotides align to TRBD1. The CDR3 has 16 amino acids. V lost 2 bases and J lost 6; bases outside the gene matches: 10. The germline CDR1 and CDR2 sequences are LNHDA and SQIVND (reference sequence). The CDR3 sequence is CASSINVGQRFQPQHF. For the CDR3, the DNA is TGTGCCAGTAGTATAAACGTGGGACAGAGATTTCAGCCCCAGCATTTT.

This clone came up once. This chain links TRBV7-6 with TRBJ1-1, with D possibly being TRBD1 (5 bases). The CDR3 consists of 14 residues. Trimming removed 5 bases at V and 1 base at J, with 11 bases between. Germline CDR1 SGHVS, CDR2 FNYEAQ. CDR3 bases: TGTGCCAGCAGCAACCTACAGGAGAACACTGAAGCTTTCTTT. Its translation: CASSNLQENTEAFF.

V is TRBV11-2 and J is TRBJ1-1; no firm D call. Trimming took off 5 bases at V and 2 bases at J, with 3 bases between the two ends. Germline CDR1 SGHAT, CDR2 FQNNGV. The length of the CDR3 is 11 residues. CDR3 protein: CASSLNTEAFF. CDR3 DNA: TGTGCCAGCAGCCTCAACACTGAAGCTTTCTTT.

The chain couples TRBV30 to TRBJ2-1, with a weak D call TRBD2 (6 bases). Trimming removed 5 bases from V and 4 bases from J, with 18 bases in between. Germline CDR1 GTSNPN, CDR2 SVGIG (reference sequence). CDR3 length: 15 amino acids. The CDR3 DNA reads TGTGCCTGGTCTAAGCGGGCCCTGGGTTACAATGAGCAGTTCTTC. Amino acids: CAWSKRALGYNEQFF.

The chain carries TRBV28 and TRBJ1-4; 8 bases agree with TRBD1. CDR1 and CDR2 (germline): MDHEN, SYDVKM. There are 15 residues in the CDR3. The J segment lost 6 bases and the V segment lost 3 bases, leaving 6 bases of the junction unmatched. The CDR3 loop reads CASSFPGGADEKLFF. The CDR3 DNA reads as TGTGCCAGCAGTTTTCCAGGGGGCGCGGATGAAAAACTGTTTTTT.

The genes are TRBV21-1 and TRBJ2-3; TRBD1 reflects the table's D call only, with no check against the DNA. TRBV21-1 is designated a pseudogene. This CDR3 spans 19 amino acids. Here the CDR3 reads CASSKVNRRSDYREDTQYF. Written as DNA, the CDR3 is TGTGCCAGCAGCAAAGTTAACAGGAGGTCCGACTACAGGGAAGATACGCAGTATTTT.

The rearrangement links TRBV11-3 to TRBJ2-5, with 7 nucleotides matching TRBD1. Germline V gives CDR1 SGHNT, CDR2 YENEEA. J was trimmed by 5 bases and V by 4 bases; bases with no gene match: 4. The CDR3 sequence is 13 residues long. CDR3 DNA sequence: TGTGCCAGCAGCTCGACAGGGATGGAGACCCAGTACTTC. This gives the protein CASSSTGMETQYF. The complete variable domain, with remaining parts taken from reference TRBV11-3 and TRBJ2-5, reads EAGVVQSPRYKIIEKKQPVAFWCNPISGHNTLYWYLQNLGQGPELLIRYENEEAVDDSQLPKDRFSAERLKGVDSTLKIQPAELGDSAVYLCASSSTGMETQYFGPGTRLLVL.

The chain is built from TRBV28 and TRBJ2-3, with 7 nucleotides matching TRBD2. Trimming took 5 bases from V and 4 from J; bases not matched to a gene: 12. The CDR3 totals 16 residues. Looked up from germline, CDR1 is MDHEN and CDR2 is SYDVKM. CDR3 nucleotide sequence: TGTGCCAGCAGTAGACACCGGGCCGCGGGGGCAGATACGCAGTATTTT. This codes for CASSRHRAAGADTQYF.

The V call is TRBV7-2, the J call TRBJ2-1; D may be TRBD1 (7 bases). Germline values: CDR1 SGHTA, CDR2 FQGNSA. Trimming left V 5 bases short and J 10 bases short, with 15 bases between. CDR3 length: 13 residues. DNA for the CDR3: TGTGCCAGCAGCGCCCACAGGGGAGGAGAGCAGTTCTTC. Translated: CASSAHRGGEQFF. Filled out from reference TRBV7-2 and TRBJ2-1, the complete variable domain reads GAGVSQSPSNKVTEKGKDVELRCDPISGHTALYWYRQSLGQGLEFLIYFQGNSAPDKSGLPSDRFSAERTGGSVSTLTIQRTQQEDSAVYLCASSAHRGGEQFFGPGTRLTVL.

The chain is built from TRBV7-9 and TRBJ2-3; TRBD2 matches at 8 bases. Germline CDR1 SEHNR, CDR2 FQNEAQ (reference sequence). The CDR3 sequence is 17 residues long. J gave up 4 bases and V 2 bases, and 11 bases lay outside the gene matches. The CDR3 DNA reads as TGTGCCAGCAGCTTATGGTTGGTTAGCGGGGAGCCAGATACGCAGTATTTT. As protein: CASSLWLVSGEPDTQYF.

The V call is TRBV3-1 (or the pseudogene TRBV3-2), the J call TRBJ2-3; 8 bases are a match to TRBD2. The V and J ends lost 4 bases and 3 bases, in that order; junction bases with no gene match: 9. The germline CDR1 and CDR2 sequences are LGHDT and YNNKEL (reference sequence). CDR3 length equals 16 residues. In DNA, the CDR3 is TGTGCCAGCAGCCTTTGGCGGGGGGCGCAGACAGATACGCAGTATTTT. Protein product: CASSLWRGAQTDTQYF.

The chain uses TRBV10-3 and TRBJ1-1; TRBD1 aligns across 8 bases. CDR3 length: 15 residues. V dropped 3 bases and J dropped 2; count of bases not matched to a gene: 5. Germline assignment: CDR1 ENHRY and CDR2 SYGVKD. The CDR3 spells CAISDDGQGNTEAFF. The CDR3 nucleotides read TGTGCCATCAGTGACGACGGACAGGGTAACACTGAAGCTTTCTTT.

J is TRBJ2-1 and V is TRBV5-5; D gene uncertain. CDR1 is SGHKS and CDR2 is YYEKEE in the germline V gene (reference sequence). This CDR3 has 13 amino acids. Deletions cut 0 bases from V and 6 bases from J, with 7 bases between. The CDR3 DNA reads as TGTGCCAGCAGCTTGGCCGTGAGCAATGAGCAGTTCTTC. Its translation: CASSLAVSNEQFF.

The gene calls are TRBV25-1 and TRBJ1-2, with D perhaps TRBD1 (5 bases). From germline, CDR1 is MGHDK and CDR2 SYGVNS. This CDR3 contains 12 residues. V lost 9 bases and J lost 6, with 14 bases in between. Here the CDR3 reads CASMMGGNGYTF. In DNA form, the CDR3 reads TGTGCCAGTATGATGGGGGGGAATGGCTACACCTTC.

CDR3 in amino acids: CSVVRQPTSGGNEQFF. The CDR3 DNA follows: TGCAGCGTTGTACGTCAACCGACTAGCGGGGGGAATGAGCAGTTCTTC. V is TRBV29-1 and J is TRBJ2-1, with 13 bases fitting TRBD2. V trimming: 4 bases; J trimming: 7 bases; junction bases outside the gene matches: 10. The CDR3 totals 16 residues. Per germline, CDR1 SQVTM and CDR2 ANQGSEA.

The V and J genes are TRBV18 and TRBJ2-3; D possibly corresponds to TRBD2 (6 bases). The germline V gene has CDR1 KGHSH and CDR2 LQKENI. The CDR3 sequence is 14 residues long. V was cut by 3 bases and J by 6 bases, with 13 bases left in between. CDR3 sequence reads: CASSPSRREDTQYF. Written as DNA, the CDR3 is TGTGCCAGCTCACCCTCCCGCCGGGAGGATACGCAGTATTTT.

This chain joins TRBV3-1 (or the pseudogene TRBV3-2) and TRBJ2-1; tentatively, D is TRBD2 (5 bases). Deletions cut 6 bases from V and 7 bases from J, with 16 bases between. The germline V gene encodes CDR1 LGHDT and CDR2 YNNKEL (reference sequence). This CDR3 contains 14 residues. CDR3 in DNA: TGTGCCAGCAGATTAGGACTGGAGATGAATGAGCAGTTCTTC. Amino acid sequence: CASRLGLEMNEQFF.

This clone was seen a handful of times. V gene TRBV29-1 combines with J gene TRBJ2-1; D might be TRBD2 (5 bases). Trimming removed 8 bases at V and 1 base at J, with 18 bases between. Germline V gene data show CDR1 as SQVTM and CDR2 as ANQGSEA. The CDR3 covers 15 residues. The CDR3 here is CSSEGSALSYNEQFF. The CDR3 DNA reads TGCAGCTCTGAGGGCAGCGCCTTATCCTACAATGAGCAGTTCTTC.

The V gene is TRBV5-4, the J gene TRBJ2-7; 7 bases map to TRBD2. J lost 5 bases, V lost 4 bases, and 9 bases had no gene match. CDR3 size: 14 residues. Germline V gene lookup returns CDR1 SGHNT and CDR2 YYREEE (reference sequence). The CDR3 region has the DNA TGTGCCAGCAGCCCGGGGGGACCCACGCACGAGCAGTACTTC. Translation: CASSPGGPTHEQYF.

This sequence joins TRBV6-2 or TRBV6-3 and TRBJ2-1; D gene unclear. V lost 6 bases, J lost 7 bases, and 10 bases lay in between. Germline V gene data show CDR1 as MNHEY and CDR2 as SVGEGT. This CDR3 has 12 residues. The CDR3 DNA sequence: TGTGCCAGCAGCACCCGGCGGAATGAGCAGTTCTTC. Protein: CASSTRRNEQFF.

The rearrangement links TRBV29-1 to TRBJ2-7; D may be TRBD2 (6 bases). This CDR3 is 14 amino acids long. Deletions cut 2 bases from V and 5 bases from J, with 16 bases between. Germline assignment: CDR1 SQVTM and CDR2 ANQGSEA. The CDR3 nucleotides are TGCAGCGTTGAAACTAGCCGGCCGGGGGACGAGCAGTACTTC. This translates into CSVETSRPGDEQYF.

This chain links TRBV19 with TRBJ2-7, with 8 bases fitting TRBD2. Germline V gene lookup returns CDR1 LNHDA and CDR2 SQIVND (reference sequence). This CDR3 is 15 amino acids long. V gave up 5 bases and J gave up 1 base; unmatched junction bases: 7. CDR3 in amino acids: CASSASSGRSYEQYF. The CDR3 DNA reads TGTGCCAGTAGTGCCTCTAGCGGGCGATCCTACGAGCAGTACTTC.

The V call is TRBV30, the J call TRBJ1-1; weak D call: TRBD1 (5 bases). The germline CDR1 and CDR2 sequences are GTSNPN and SVGIG (reference sequence). This CDR3 is 13 amino acids long. V lost 2 bases and J 5 bases, leaving 12 bases between the germline ends. The CDR3 sequence is CAWSSGMGTEAFF. Here the CDR3 DNA reads TGTGCCTGGAGTTCAGGGATGGGGACTGAAGCTTTCTTT.

The V call is TRBV29-1, the J call TRBJ2-3; D is possibly TRBD2 (7 bases). CDR1 SQVTM and CDR2 ANQGSEA come from the germline V gene. The CDR3 covers 14 residues. The V gene lost 6 bases and the J gene lost 3 bases, with 16 bases spanning the gap. Here the CDR3 reads CSVDGGLGTDTQYF. CDR3 DNA sequence: TGCAGCGTAGACGGGGGGCTCGGGACAGATACGCAGTATTTT.

V usage is TRBV5-1 and J usage is TRBJ2-2; 8 bases align to TRBD2. CDR1 and CDR2 from the germline V gene are SGHRS and YFSETQ. The V gene end was trimmed by 0 bases and the J gene end by 5 bases; junction bases not matched to a gene: 3. This CDR3 is 15 amino acids long. This chain's CDR3 is CASSLAASGTGELFF. In nucleotides, the CDR3 is TGCGCCAGCAGCTTGGCCGCTAGCGGGACCGGGGAGCTGTTTTTT.

This clone has a single count. The CDR3 DNA follows: TGTGCCAGCAGTGACTTGGACAGAGATACGCAGTATTTT. Translated: CASSDLDRDTQYF. This chain uses TRBV6-4 with TRBJ2-3; possible D gene TRBD1, 6 bases. CDR3 length: 13 amino acids. Trimming removed 1 base at V and 5 bases at J, with 7 bases between. The germline V gene encodes CDR1 MRHNA and CDR2 SNTAGT.

The chain is built from TRBV18 and TRBJ2-6; 7 nucleotides line up with TRBD1. V shed 2 bases and J 0 bases; nucleotides not matched to a gene: 1. Per germline, CDR1 KGHSH and CDR2 LQKENI. The CDR3 loop spans 16 amino acids. CDR3 bases: TGTGCCAGCTCACCAACAGGGGCCTCTGGGGCCAACGTCCTGACTTTC. Translating gives CASSPTGASGANVLTF. Drawing the rest from reference TRBV18 and TRBJ2-6, the complete variable domain is NAGVMQNPRHLVRRRGQEARLRCSPMKGHSHVYWYRQLPEEGLKFMVYLQKENIIDESGMPKERFSAEFPKEGPSILRIQQVVRGDSAAYFCASSPTGASGANVLTFGAGSRLTVL.